This T cell receptor beta chain was documented in a study of blood T cell repertoires in COVID-19. Measured with immunoSEQ multiplex PCR; TCRdb has only the in-frame clones, and not every one. This table holds approximately 180,000 clones, approximately 83% found once. The CDR3 extends over 13 amino acids. Germline lookup yields CDR1 SGHAT and CDR2 FQNNGV. Trimming shortened V by 7 bases and J by 1 base, and 10 bases separated the two germline ends. This TCR derives from a woman aged 40 to 49 with COVID-19, enrolled during active disease. The chain is built from TRBV11-2 and TRBJ1-1; weak D call: TRBD1 (5 bases). The sample comprised peripheral blood. The CDR3 sequence: CASKKGANTEAFF. In DNA, the CDR3 is TGTGCCAGCAAGAAAGGGGCGAACACTGAAGCTTTCTTT.